Following are 2 T cell receptor beta chains from one sample sequenced in a study of CD8 T cells in ankylosing spondylitis. TCRdb re-called the 5' RACE reads with MiXCR, one entry per CDR3 protein. The table lists under 400,000 distinct CDR3 sequences, around 10% of them singletons. The material sequenced was blood, either unsorted or a sorted T cell fraction (not recorded which). Receptors originate from a female donor with ankylosing spondylitis or in good health (not recorded which).

This clonotype was seen many times. The rearrangement joins TRBV6-5 to TRBJ2-1; D is unresolved. V was trimmed by 6 bases and J by 10 bases, leaving 10 bases between them. CDR3 length equals 11 residues. In germline, CDR1 is MNHEY, CDR2 SVGAGI. The CDR3 here is CASSYMGEQFF. The CDR3 DNA sequence: TGTGCCAGCAGCTACATGGGGGAGCAGTTCTTC.

This clonotype has ten or more counts. The CDR3 protein is CSAREGRQFTDTQYF. The DNA of the CDR3 is TGCAGTGCTAGAGAAGGCCGGCAATTCACAGATACGCAGTATTTT. This chain links TRBV20-1 with TRBJ2-3; D call uncertain. V lost 0 bases, J lost 2 bases, and 12 bases lay in between. This CDR3 has 15 residues. Germline lookup yields CDR1 DFQATT and CDR2 SNEGSKA (reference sequence).